This T cell receptor (beta chain) originates from a study of shared clonotypes between healthy human individuals. V gave up 4 bases and J gave up 2 bases; unmatched junction bases: 6. The CDR3 runs to 15 residues. Germline V gene data show CDR1 as MNHEY and CDR2 as SMNVEV (reference sequence). This table comes from immunoSEQ multiplex PCR, and its TCRdb copy is limited to in-frame clones, with some not included. Among around 690,000 clones listed, 80% to 95% were seen once. The origin of this receptor is a man between 18 and 29 years old in good health. Some clones in this sample may be carry-over from other donors' samples. Sample: memory CD8+ T cells from PBMCs. Noted subset: CD45RO+ cells pooled with CCR7-negative TemRA cells. This chain links TRBV27 with TRBJ2-7, with TRBD1 identical over 9 bases. CDR3 coding DNA: TGTGCCAGCAGTTATCGACAGGGGGGGACCTACGAGCAGTACTTC. Its protein is CASSYRQGGTYEQYF.